This T cell receptor beta chain is from a study of OX40 agonist ivuxolimab in advanced cancers. From germline, CDR1 is SGHAT and CDR2 FQNNGV. The CDR3 has 15 residues. V shed 3 bases and J 1 base; nucleotides not matched to a gene: 6. Using immunoSEQ multiplex PCR, the repertoire was profiled, and TCRdb retains in-frame clones only, with some absent. The sample yields more than 80,000 clones, 87% seen once. The V call is TRBV11-2, the J call TRBJ2-7, with 7 bases aligning to TRBD1. The sequences come from CD4+ or CD8+ T cells sorted from blood, collected in a trial of the OX40 agonist ivuxolimab. The TCR comes from an adult with an advanced solid tumor such as melanoma, head and neck, liver or kidney cancer. The chain's CDR3 is CASSFGQAVSYEQYF. The CDR3 DNA reads TGTGCCAGCAGCTTTGGACAGGCGGTATCCTACGAGCAGTACTTC.